Shown below are 18 T cell receptor beta chains from a single sample sequenced in a study of PD-1 blockade in classical Hodgkin lymphoma. This table comes from immunoSEQ multiplex PCR, and its TCRdb copy is limited to in-frame clones, with some not included. The repertoire holds 46,000 or so clones, with roughly 78% as singletons. Time point reported: cycle 4 day 1 (C4D1), after less than 7 weeks of nivolumab. Relapse was seen in all patients after autologous stem cell transplantation, and brentuximab vedotin exposure was variable. The sequences come from peripheral blood mononuclear cells (PBMCs), collected before the fourth cycle of nivolumab. Receptors were obtained from a human donor with classical Hodgkin lymphoma.

V usage is TRBV7-9 and J usage is TRBJ1-1; 8 positions agree with TRBD1. The CDR3 is 14 residues long. Germline-derived CDR1 and CDR2 are SEHNR and FQNEAQ (reference sequence). Unmatched junction bases numbered 2, after V lost 2 bases and J lost 3 bases. Written as DNA, the CDR3 is TGTGCCAGCAGCTTACAGGGGGCGGACACTGAAGCTTTCTTT. It encodes CASSLQGADTEAFF.

Remarks on this clone: Other DNA sequences in the same sample also yield this CDR3. This chain links TRBV9 with TRBJ1-2; TRBD1 is a possible D gene (5 bases). V lost 0 bases, J lost 4 bases, and 7 bases lay in between. Germline V gene data show CDR1 as SGDLS and CDR2 as YYNGEE. The CDR3 has 13 residues. This CDR3 reads CASSVVGGYGYTF. The DNA for the CDR3 is TGTGCCAGCAGCGTAGTGGGGGGCTATGGCTACACCTTC. The complete variable domain, with remaining parts taken from reference TRBV9 and TRBJ1-2, reads DSGVTQTPKHLITATGQRVTLRCSPRSGDLSVYWYQQSLDQGLQFLIQYYNGEERAKGNILERFSAQQFPDLHSELNLSSLELGDSALYFCASSVVGGYGYTFGSGTRLTVV.

This clone was seen only once. The chain uses TRBV10-3 and TRBJ2-5, with D unclear. The CDR3 runs 16 residues. Germline CDR1 and CDR2: ENHRY and SYGVKD. Trimming cost V 0 bases and J 1 base, with 12 bases left between them. In DNA, the CDR3 is TGTGCCATCAGTGAGTCGAAAGGCATCCCCCAAGAGACCCAGTACTTC. The encoded protein is CAISESKGIPQETQYF.

The chain combines TRBV5-4 with TRBJ1-5, with D possibly TRBD1 on 5 matching bases. The germline V gene has CDR1 SGHNT and CDR2 YYREEE (reference sequence). CDR3 size: 16 residues. V gave up 2 bases and J gave up 1 base, with 13 bases separating them. The CDR3 here is CASSFGGGRSNQPQHF. CDR3 DNA: TGTGCCAGCAGCTTCGGGGGGGGTAGGAGCAATCAGCCCCAGCATTTT.

V is TRBV29-1 and J is TRBJ2-2; the D call may be TRBD1 or TRBD2 (5 bases each). The CDR3 sequence is 14 residues long. Trimming removed 2 bases at V and 5 bases at J, with 12 bases between. From germline, CDR1 is SQVTM and CDR2 ANQGSEA. The CDR3, as DNA: TGCAGCGTTGAACCGGGGCACGGGACCGGGGAGCTGTTTTTT. Translating it yields CSVEPGHGTGELFF.

The chain joins TRBV19 to TRBJ1-2; D is unresolved. Trimming shortened V by 2 bases and J by 5 bases, and 9 bases separated the two germline ends. CDR1 and CDR2 from the germline V gene are LNHDA and SQIVND (reference sequence). The CDR3 runs to 13 residues. Here the CDR3 DNA reads TGTGCCAGTAGTATATCGGCACTTTATGGCTACACCTTC. Residues: CASSISALYGYTF.

V usage is TRBV7-8 and J usage is TRBJ1-5, with D uncertain. The CDR3 totals 15 residues. Germline CDR1 is SGHVS and CDR2 is FQNEAQ. V lost 1 base and J lost 4, with 11 bases in between. This chain's CDR3 is CASSLGIAQNQPQHF. The CDR3 nucleotides are TGTGCCAGCAGCTTAGGTATCGCACAGAATCAGCCCCAGCATTTT.

The chain employs TRBV7-2 and TRBJ2-5; D tentatively reads TRBD1 or TRBD2 (5 bases each). Germline V gives CDR1 SGHTA, CDR2 FQGNSA. V lost 5 bases, J lost 3 bases, and 10 bases lay in between. The length of the CDR3 is 13 residues. CDR3 amino acids: CASSRDPKETQYF. CDR3 in DNA: TGTGCCAGCAGCCGGGACCCTAAAGAGACCCAGTACTTC.

The chain couples TRBV5-1 to TRBJ1-1; D is ambiguous. Trimming stripped 7 bases from V and 0 bases from J, with 10 bases between. The CDR3 is 13 residues long. The germline V gene has CDR1 SGHRS and CDR2 YFSETQ. The CDR3 protein is CASRTGLNTEAFF. CDR3 in DNA: TGCGCCAGCCGGACGGGTTTGAACACTGAAGCTTTCTTT.

The chain joins TRBV7-2 to TRBJ1-2, with D hard to call. V was clipped by 1 base and J by 1 base, with 10 bases between them. Germline loops: CDR1 SGHTA, CDR2 FQGNSA. The CDR3 is 15 residues long. CDR3 protein: CASSLETAGNYGYTF. The CDR3 DNA sequence: TGTGCCAGCAGCTTAGAGACGGCCGGTAACTATGGCTACACCTTC.

This rearrangement joins TRBV28 to TRBJ1-1; no reliable D call. Looked up from germline, CDR1 is MDHEN and CDR2 is SYDVKM. CDR3 length: 13 amino acids. The V end lost 6 bases, the J end lost 1 base, and 9 bases lay between the germline ends. CDR3 sequence: CASRPSWNTEAFF. The DNA of the CDR3 is TGTGCCAGCAGGCCCTCATGGAACACTGAAGCTTTCTTT.

V gene TRBV5-1 combines with J gene TRBJ2-1; 12 bases are shared with TRBD2. The ends lost 4 bases at V and 7 bases at J; junction bases unmatched: 9. Germline values: CDR1 SGHRS, CDR2 YFSETQ. CDR3 size: 16 residues. The CDR3 protein is CASSQRTSGEGNEQFF. CDR3 bases: TGCGCCAGCAGCCAAAGGACTAGCGGGGAGGGGAATGAGCAGTTCTTC.

This chain connects TRBV18 to TRBJ2-2, with TRBD1 matching 9 bases. Germline-derived CDR1 and CDR2 are KGHSH and LQKENI. The CDR3 has 18 residues. Trimming took 2 bases from V and 6 from J; bases not matched to a gene: 13. The CDR3 protein is CASSPAMPRTGVPGELFF. The CDR3 DNA reads as TGTGCCAGCTCACCAGCCATGCCCCGGACAGGGGTTCCCGGGGAGCTGTTTTTT. Looking up the rest from reference TRBV18 and TRBJ2-2 gives the full variable domain: NAGVMQNPRHLVRRRGQEARLRCSPMKGHSHVYWYRQLPEEGLKFMVYLQKENIIDESGMPKERFSAEFPKEGPSILRIQQVVRGDSAAYFCASSPAMPRTGVPGELFFGEGSRLTVL.

V gene TRBV5-4 combines with J gene TRBJ2-1; TRBD1 aligns across 9 bases. This CDR3 is 15 amino acids long. CDR1 and CDR2 from the germline V gene are SGHNT and YYREEE (reference sequence). V dropped 0 bases and J dropped 4; count of bases not matched to a gene: 2. CDR3 bases: TGTGCCAGCAGCTTGGGGGACAGGGCATACAATGAGCAGTTCTTC. Its translation: CASSLGDRAYNEQFF.

The chain links TRBV4-3 to TRBJ1-1; TRBD1 agrees at 7 bases. The V gene end was trimmed by 1 base and the J gene end by 5 bases; junction bases not matched to a gene: 7. The CDR3 consists of 15 residues. CDR1 is LGHNA, CDR2 YSLEER, per germline. Here the CDR3 reads CASSQVSPGGTEAFF. The CDR3 nucleotides are TGCGCCAGCAGCCAAGTTTCCCCAGGGGGGACTGAAGCTTTCTTT.

This clone was observed once. V usage is TRBV10-3 and J usage is TRBJ1-5; D is unclear. This CDR3 is 14 amino acids long. Germline V lookup: CDR1 ENHRY, CDR2 SYGVKD. With 2 bases removed from V and 0 bases from J, the gap between germline ends came to 5 bases. The CDR3: CAISENGSNQPQHF. DNA of the CDR3: TGTGCCATCAGTGAGAATGGTAGCAATCAGCCCCAGCATTTT.

The V gene is TRBV30, the J gene TRBJ2-7; D is uncertain. Germline CDR1 is GTSNPN and CDR2 is SVGIG (reference sequence). The CDR3 runs 12 residues. Trimming took off 0 bases at V and 2 bases at J, with 5 bases between the two ends. The CDR3 nucleotides read TGTGCCTGGAGTGTACTGGCCTACGAGCAGTACTTC. Residues: CAWSVLAYEQYF.

This chain links TRBV9 with TRBJ2-5, with 10 positions matching TRBD2. The CDR3 is 17 residues long. Germline V gene sequence: CDR1 SGDLS, CDR2 YYNGEE. Losses at the gene ends were 1 base for V and 1 base for J; bases not matched to a gene: 7. The CDR3 protein is CASSVTSLAGLQETQYF. The CDR3 bases are TGTGCCAGCAGCGTAACCTCACTAGCGGGGCTCCAAGAGACCCAGTACTTC. Combining the CDR3 with reference TRBV9 and TRBJ2-5 gives the whole variable domain DSGVTQTPKHLITATGQRVTLRCSPRSGDLSVYWYQQSLDQGLQFLIQYYNGEERAKGNILERFSAQQFPDLHSELNLSSLELGDSALYFCASSVTSLAGLQETQYFGPGTRLLVL.